This note documents a single TCR beta chain sequence. Assay: immunoSEQ multiplex PCR; the TCRdb copy retains only in-frame clones and omits some. The repertoire holds about 140,000 clones, roughly 85% seen once, with 2.5% to 3.5% in the top ten. The germline V gene has CDR1 SGHAT and CDR2 FQNNGV. Trimming removed 3 bases from V and 6 bases from J, with 9 bases in between. The CDR3 loop spans 12 amino acids. These data come from a study of blood T cell repertoires in COVID-19. Across the whole study: PBMCs, B-cell-depleted T cells, or T cells were the source of the cDNA or gDNA that made up the material.

V gene TRBV11-2 combines with J gene TRBJ2-7, with D possibly matching TRBD2 (5 bases). The receptor was derived from a man over 45 with acute or convalescent COVID-19. Sequenced input: peripheral blood. Here the CDR3 reads CASSFQRVEQYF. CDR3 nucleotide sequence: TGTGCCAGCAGCTTCCAGAGGGTCGAGCAGTACTTC.